The 23 T cell receptor beta chains below come from one sample, sequenced in a study of blood T cell repertoires in COVID-19. Assay: immunoSEQ multiplex PCR; the TCRdb copy retains only in-frame clones and omits some. This sample has some 270,000 clones, with about 83% found just once. The sample consisted of peripheral blood. These receptors were collected from a woman aged 40 to 49 who had recovered from COVID-19.

V and J are TRBV5-6 and TRBJ2-3, with 9 bases lining up with TRBD2. This CDR3 has 14 amino acids. Germline assignment: CDR1 SGHDT and CDR2 YYEEEE. Trimming took 9 bases from V and 5 from J; bases not matched to a gene: 10. The CDR3 loop reads CATSSGGMRDTQYF. The CDR3 DNA reads TGTGCCACCTCAAGCGGGGGGATGCGAGATACGCAGTATTTT.

This rearrangement joins TRBV7-3 to TRBJ2-2; D uncertain. This CDR3 contains 14 residues. CDR1 and CDR2 from the germline V gene are SGHTA and FQGTGA. V was pared by 11 bases and J by 4 bases, with 17 bases between. The CDR3 DNA reads TGTGCCTCTATCGAGCAGGCCGCCACCGGGGAGCTGTTTTTT. Its protein is CASIEQAATGELFF.

The J gene is TRBJ1-1, the V gene TRBV3-1 (or the pseudogene TRBV3-2); a possible D gene is TRBD1 (6 bases). Between the trimmed V and J ends, which lost 3 bases and 10 bases, there was a span of 15 bases. The CDR3 consists of 13 residues. Germline values: CDR1 LGHDT, CDR2 YNNKEL (reference sequence). The CDR3 nucleotides read TGTGCCAGCAGCCAGATGAGTAAGGGGGTAGCTTTCTTT. Amino acids: CASSQMSKGVAFF.

The count of this clone is one. V is TRBV28 and J is TRBJ1-1; D is possibly TRBD1 (5 bases). This CDR3 spans 15 amino acids. CDR1 is MDHEN and CDR2 is SYDVKM in the germline V gene. Deletions cut 5 bases from V and 1 base from J, with 14 bases between. The CDR3: CASSRAGHPNTEAFF. DNA of the CDR3: TGTGCCAGCAGTCGCGCGGGGCACCCGAACACTGAAGCTTTCTTT.

The chain is built from TRBV13 and TRBJ2-3, with D tentatively TRBD1 (7 bases). V lost 5 bases and J lost 0, with 12 bases in between. CDR1 PRHDT and CDR2 FYEKMQ come from the germline V gene (reference sequence). This CDR3 is 15 amino acids long. CDR3 region: CASSGGTVSTDTQYF. DNA of the CDR3: TGTGCCAGCAGCGGAGGGACAGTGAGCACAGATACGCAGTATTTT.

This chain uses TRBV5-1 with TRBJ2-5; no firm D call. The CDR3 is 11 amino acids. Trimming removed 4 bases at V and 1 base at J, with 2 bases between. Per the germline V gene, CDR1 is SGHRS and CDR2 is YFSETQ. The CDR3 reads CASSRQETQYF. The CDR3 DNA follows: TGCGCCAGCAGCCGCCAAGAGACCCAGTACTTC.

This chain uses TRBV7-8 with TRBJ1-2; 10 bases are shared with TRBD1. The CDR3 loop spans 15 amino acids. With V trimmed by 5 bases and J by 4 bases, 7 bases remained unmatched. Germline CDR1 and CDR2: SGHVS and FQNEAQ. The CDR3 here is CASSPQTGGAYGYTF. For the CDR3, the DNA is TGTGCCAGCAGCCCCCAGACAGGGGGCGCCTATGGCTACACCTTC.

The gene calls are TRBV28 and TRBJ1-2; tentative D call: TRBD1 (6 bases). Trimming pared 7 bases from V and 2 bases from J, leaving 17 bases between. The germline V gene has CDR1 MDHEN and CDR2 SYDVKM. The CDR3 runs 15 residues. Here the CDR3 DNA reads TGTGCCAGCAAAAACAGGGTTCGTCAGAACTATGGCTACACCTTC. Translation: CASKNRVRQNYGYTF.

The rearrangement joins TRBV12-3 or TRBV12-4 to TRBJ2-7, with 8 bases lining up with TRBD1. The CDR3 has 13 amino acids. V gave up 4 bases and J gave up 2 bases; unmatched junction bases: 1. DNA of the CDR3: TGTGCCAGCAGTTGGACAGGGACCTACGAGCAGTACTTC. Translation: CASSWTGTYEQYF.

V usage is TRBV30 and J usage is TRBJ1-5; weak D call: TRBD1 (5 bases). V was cut by 3 bases and J by 8 bases, with 14 bases left in between. Per germline, CDR1 GTSNPN and CDR2 SVGIG (reference sequence). The CDR3 runs to 13 residues. The CDR3 DNA is TGTGCCTGGAGGAATAAGGGAGGGGAGCCCCAGCATTTT. Translated, it gives CAWRNKGGEPQHF.

This clone was observed a few times. The chain carries TRBV7-2 and TRBJ1-4; maybe TRBD1 (6 bases). Deletions cut 2 bases from V and 4 bases from J, with 11 bases between. The CDR3 loop spans 15 amino acids. Germline V gene sequence: CDR1 SGHTA, CDR2 FQGNSA. The chain's CDR3 is CASSLIGRGNEKLFF. CDR3 DNA: TGTGCCAGCAGCTTAATCGGCAGGGGTAATGAAAAACTGTTTTTT.

V gene TRBV10-3 combines with J gene TRBJ2-7, with 7 nucleotides matching TRBD1. Germline assignment: CDR1 ENHRY and CDR2 SYGVKD. The ends lost 6 bases at V and 6 bases at J; junction bases unmatched: 8. CDR3 size: 13 residues. CDR3 nucleotide sequence: TGTGCCATCAGACAGGGGCACGAAGGCGAGCAGTACTTC. This gives the protein CAIRQGHEGEQYF.

The gene calls are TRBV3-1 (or the pseudogene TRBV3-2) and TRBJ2-5, with TRBD2 identical over 13 bases. The ends lost 4 bases at V and 5 bases at J; junction bases unmatched: 7. The CDR3 covers 16 residues. CDR1 is LGHDT, CDR2 YNNKEL, per germline (reference sequence). The CDR3 nucleotides read TGTGCCAGCAGCCCCGGACTAGCGGGGGAAGGTGAGACCCAGTACTTC. Its protein is CASSPGLAGEGETQYF.

This sequence joins TRBV3-1 (or the pseudogene TRBV3-2) and TRBJ1-5, with a tentative D call TRBD1 (6 bases). Germline V gene sequence: CDR1 LGHDT, CDR2 YNNKEL (reference sequence). Trimming took off 4 bases at V and 5 bases at J, with 12 bases between the two ends. This CDR3 contains 14 residues. The CDR3, as DNA: TGTGCCAGCAGCCCCACAGGGAGTCATCAGCCCCAGCATTTT. The encoded protein is CASSPTGSHQPQHF.

The chain links TRBV7-2 to TRBJ2-5; 8 positions match TRBD2. The V and J ends lost 0 bases and 2 bases, in that order; junction bases with no gene match: 2. Germline V gene lookup returns CDR1 SGHTA and CDR2 FQGNSA. The CDR3 loop spans 15 amino acids. The CDR3 sequence is CASSLARGVQETQYF. The CDR3 DNA sequence: TGTGCCAGCAGCTTAGCGCGGGGGGTACAAGAGACCCAGTACTTC.

The V call is TRBV5-6, the J call TRBJ2-5; TRBD1 matches 8 bases. The CDR3 runs to 17 residues. The germline V gene encodes CDR1 SGHDT and CDR2 YYEEEE. V shed 1 base, J shed 4 bases, and the junction held 12 bases outside the gene matches. The CDR3: CASSLTVPGQVLETQYF. CDR3 coding DNA: TGTGCCAGCAGCTTGACCGTCCCGGGACAGGTTTTAGAGACCCAGTACTTC. Full variable domain (outside the CDR3, taken from reference TRBV5-6 and TRBJ2-5): DAGVTQSPTHLIKTRGQQVTLRCSPKSGHDTVSWYQQALGQGPQFIFQYYEEEERQRGNFPDRFSGHQFPNYSSELNVNALLLGDSALYLCASSLTVPGQVLETQYFGPGTRLLVL.

The chain carries TRBV28 and TRBJ1-2; 9 nucleotides agree with TRBD1. Unmatched junction bases numbered 5, after V lost 6 bases and J lost 6 bases. The CDR3 is 13 residues long. Germline V gene data show CDR1 as MDHEN and CDR2 as SYDVKM. For the CDR3, the DNA is TGTGCCAGCAGGGTGGGACAGGGCGATGGCTACACCTTC. Amino acids: CASRVGQGDGYTF.

The chain uses TRBV7-9 and TRBJ2-7; the D gene is possibly TRBD1 (6 bases). The germline V gene encodes CDR1 SEHNR and CDR2 FQNEAQ (reference sequence). V was pared by 5 bases and J by 2 bases, with 16 bases between. The CDR3 sequence is 15 residues long. This CDR3 reads CASSGRTAHPYEQYF. The CDR3 nucleotides are TGTGCCAGCAGCGGCCGGACAGCCCACCCCTACGAGCAGTACTTC.

This chain uses TRBV5-5 with TRBJ1-4; 7 bases map to TRBD1. The germline gives CDR1 SGHKS, CDR2 YYEKEE (reference sequence). V trimming: 4 bases; J trimming: 5 bases; junction bases outside the gene matches: 5. The CDR3 runs to 14 residues. CDR3 in DNA: TGTGCCAGCAGCCCGGACAGGTGGAATGAAAAACTGTTTTTT. Translating gives CASSPDRWNEKLFF.

V gene TRBV7-8 combines with J gene TRBJ1-2, with TRBD1 matching over 7 bases. Germline CDR1 reads SGHVS; CDR2 reads FQNEAQ. This CDR3 spans 16 amino acids. V was clipped by 1 base and J by 4 bases; unmatched bases: 9. CDR3 DNA sequence: TGTGCCAGCAGCTTAGGACGTAGGGGGCGGATCTATGGCTACACCTTC. Residues: CASSLGRRGRIYGYTF.

The chain recombines TRBV18 with TRBJ2-1; 8 positions match TRBD2. Per the germline V gene, CDR1 is KGHSH and CDR2 is LQKENI. Trimming took 2 bases from V and 8 from J; bases not matched to a gene: 14. The CDR3 spans 17 residues. CDR3 DNA: TGTGCCAGCTCACCAGCGTGGTCGGGGGGGGCGACCGATGAGCAGTTCTTC. Amino acid sequence: CASSPAWSGGATDEQFF. Based on the CDR3 plus reference TRBV18 and TRBJ2-1, the full variable domain is NAGVMQNPRHLVRRRGQEARLRCSPMKGHSHVYWYRQLPEEGLKFMVYLQKENIIDESGMPKERFSAEFPKEGPSILRIQQVVRGDSAAYFCASSPAWSGGATDEQFFGPGTRLTVL.

The chain joins TRBV2 to TRBJ1-2; possibly TRBD1 for D (6 bases). In germline, CDR1 is SNHLY, CDR2 FYNNEI. Trimming removed 3 bases at V and 8 bases at J, with 13 bases between. The CDR3 sequence is 13 residues long. The CDR3 nucleotides are TGTGCCAGCAGTGACCGGCAGGGGACCGGCTACACCTTC. Protein: CASSDRQGTGYTF.

The genes are TRBV6-5 and TRBJ1-2; 7 bases fit TRBD1. The CDR3 is made up of 12 amino acids. Germline-derived CDR1 and CDR2 are MNHEY and SVGAGI. V lost 4 bases and J lost 8; bases outside the gene matches: 4. Here the CDR3 reads CASSLQGTGYTF. CDR3 nucleotide sequence: TGTGCCAGCAGTTTACAGGGGACGGGCTACACCTTC.